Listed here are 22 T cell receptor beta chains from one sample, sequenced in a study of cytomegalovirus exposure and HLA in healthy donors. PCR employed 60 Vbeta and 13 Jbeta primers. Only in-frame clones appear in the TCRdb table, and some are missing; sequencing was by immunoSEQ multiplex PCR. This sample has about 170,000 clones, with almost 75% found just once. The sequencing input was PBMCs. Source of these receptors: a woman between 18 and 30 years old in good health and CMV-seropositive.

The CDR3 is CASTLTGEGSYEQYF. Written as DNA, the CDR3 is TGTGCCAGCACCCTGACAGGGGAAGGCTCCTACGAGCAGTACTTC. The chain joins TRBV27 to TRBJ2-7; 8 bases are a match to TRBD1. This CDR3 spans 15 amino acids. J was trimmed by 0 bases and V by 7 bases; bases with no gene match: 8. Germline V gives CDR1 MNHEY, CDR2 SMNVEV (reference sequence).

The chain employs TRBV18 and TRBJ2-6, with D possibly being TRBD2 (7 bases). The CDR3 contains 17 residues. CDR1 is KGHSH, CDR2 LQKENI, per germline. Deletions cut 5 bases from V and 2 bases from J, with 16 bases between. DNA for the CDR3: TGTGCCAGCTCAGGCCCCCTGGGGGGGCCTGGGGCCAACGTCCTGACTTTC. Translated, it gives CASSGPLGGPGANVLTF.

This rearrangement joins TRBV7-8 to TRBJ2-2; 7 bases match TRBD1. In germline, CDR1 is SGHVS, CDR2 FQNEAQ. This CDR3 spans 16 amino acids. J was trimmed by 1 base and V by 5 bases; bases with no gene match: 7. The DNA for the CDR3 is TGTGCCAGCAGCACCCGGGACAGAATGAACACCGGGGAGCTGTTTTTT. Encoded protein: CASSTRDRMNTGELFF. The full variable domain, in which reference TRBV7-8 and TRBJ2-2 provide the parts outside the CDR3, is GAGVSQSPRYKVAKRGQDVALRCDPISGHVSLFWYQQALGQGPEFLTYFQNEAQLDKSGLPSDRFFAERPEGSVSTLKIQRTQQEDSAVYLCASSTRDRMNTGELFFGEGSRLTVL.

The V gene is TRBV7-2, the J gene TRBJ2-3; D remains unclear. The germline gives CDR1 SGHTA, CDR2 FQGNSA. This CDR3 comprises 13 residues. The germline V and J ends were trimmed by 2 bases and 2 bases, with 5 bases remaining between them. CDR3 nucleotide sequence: TGTGCCAGCAGCTTACCCTCCACAGATACGCAGTATTTT. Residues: CASSLPSTDTQYF.

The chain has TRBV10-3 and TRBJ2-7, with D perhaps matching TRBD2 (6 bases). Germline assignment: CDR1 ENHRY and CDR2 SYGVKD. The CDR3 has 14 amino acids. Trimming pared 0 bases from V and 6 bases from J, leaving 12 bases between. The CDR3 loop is CAISESTLGGEQYF. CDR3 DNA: TGTGCCATCAGTGAGTCGACTCTGGGGGGCGAGCAGTACTTC.

The CDR3 protein is CASRHTGSDVSYEQYF. The CDR3, as DNA: TGTGCCAGTAGGCACACAGGATCAGACGTCTCCTACGAGCAGTACTTC. The chain joins TRBV19 to TRBJ2-5; D is perhaps TRBD1 (5 bases). The J call may be faulty, since TRBJ2-7 better matches the DNA end. This CDR3 comprises 16 residues. Looked up from germline, CDR1 is LNHDA and CDR2 is SQIVND (reference sequence).

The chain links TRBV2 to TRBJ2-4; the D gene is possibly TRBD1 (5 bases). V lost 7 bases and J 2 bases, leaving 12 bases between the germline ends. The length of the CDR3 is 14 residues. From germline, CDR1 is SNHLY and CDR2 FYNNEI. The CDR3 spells CASTLPGTKNIQYF. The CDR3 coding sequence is TGTGCCAGCACCCTACCAGGGACCAAAAACATTCAGTACTTC.

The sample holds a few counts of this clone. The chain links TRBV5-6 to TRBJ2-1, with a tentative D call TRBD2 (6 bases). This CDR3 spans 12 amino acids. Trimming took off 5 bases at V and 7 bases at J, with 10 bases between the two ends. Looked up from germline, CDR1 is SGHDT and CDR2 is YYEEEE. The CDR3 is CASSPSGNEQFF. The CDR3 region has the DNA TGTGCCAGCAGTCCGAGCGGGAATGAGCAGTTCTTC. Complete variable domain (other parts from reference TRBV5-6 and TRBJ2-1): DAGVTQSPTHLIKTRGQQVTLRCSPKSGHDTVSWYQQALGQGPQFIFQYYEEEERQRGNFPDRFSGHQFPNYSSELNVNALLLGDSALYLCASSPSGNEQFFGPGTRLTVL.

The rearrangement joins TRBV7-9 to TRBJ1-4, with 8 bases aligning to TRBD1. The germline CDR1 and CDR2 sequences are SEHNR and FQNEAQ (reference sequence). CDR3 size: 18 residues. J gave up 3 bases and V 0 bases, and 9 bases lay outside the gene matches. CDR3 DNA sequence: TGTGCCAGCAGCTTAGCGCAGGGGGCAGGGCATGCTAATGAAAAACTGTTTTTT. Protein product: CASSLAQGAGHANEKLFF.

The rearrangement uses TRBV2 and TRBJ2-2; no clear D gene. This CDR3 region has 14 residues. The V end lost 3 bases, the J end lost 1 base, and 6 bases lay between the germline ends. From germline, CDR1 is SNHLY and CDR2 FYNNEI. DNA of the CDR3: TGTGCCAGCAGTGACGACTGGAACACCGGGGAGCTGTTTTTT. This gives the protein CASSDDWNTGELFF.

In nucleotides, the CDR3 is TGTGCCAGCAGCTTTTCGACTAGCGGGGGAACCTACAATGAGCAGTTCTTC. It yields the protein CASSFSTSGGTYNEQFF. The V gene is TRBV7-6, the J gene TRBJ2-1, with 12 bases identical to TRBD2. This CDR3 is built from 17 residues. From germline, CDR1 is SGHVS and CDR2 FNYEAQ. V was clipped by 3 bases and J by 2 bases; unmatched bases: 5. Combining the CDR3 with reference TRBV7-6 and TRBJ2-1 gives the whole variable domain GAGVSQSPRYKVTKRGQDVALRCDPISGHVSLYWYRQALGQGPEFLTYFNYEAQQDKSGLPNDRFSAERPEGSISTLTIQRTEQRDSAMYRCASSFSTSGGTYNEQFFGPGTRLTVL.

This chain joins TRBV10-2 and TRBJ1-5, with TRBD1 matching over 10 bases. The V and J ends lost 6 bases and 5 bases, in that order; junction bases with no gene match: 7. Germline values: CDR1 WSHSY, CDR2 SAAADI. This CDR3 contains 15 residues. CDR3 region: CASREGTGAHQPQHF. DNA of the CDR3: TGCGCCAGCAGAGAAGGGACAGGGGCCCATCAGCCCCAGCATTTT.

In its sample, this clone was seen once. The CDR3 region is CASSPPAGGHTEAFF. The CDR3 coding sequence is TGTGCCAGCTCACCACCCGCCGGGGGACACACTGAAGCTTTCTTT. The gene calls are TRBV18 and TRBJ1-1, with D possibly being TRBD1 (5 bases). There are 15 residues in the CDR3. CDR1 is KGHSH and CDR2 is LQKENI in the germline V gene. V shed 0 bases and J shed 3 bases, with 11 bases lying between them.

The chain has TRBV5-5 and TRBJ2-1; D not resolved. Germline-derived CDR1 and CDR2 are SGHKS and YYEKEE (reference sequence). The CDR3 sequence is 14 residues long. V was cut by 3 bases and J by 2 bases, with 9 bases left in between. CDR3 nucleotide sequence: TGTGCCAGCAGCTCGGCGACTCCCTACAATGAGCAGTTCTTC. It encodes CASSSATPYNEQFF.

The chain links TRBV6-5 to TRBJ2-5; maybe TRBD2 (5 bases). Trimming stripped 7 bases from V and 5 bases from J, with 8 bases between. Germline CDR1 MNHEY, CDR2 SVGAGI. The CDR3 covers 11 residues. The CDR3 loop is CASTRDETQYF. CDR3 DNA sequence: TGTGCCAGCACGAGGGATGAGACCCAGTACTTC.

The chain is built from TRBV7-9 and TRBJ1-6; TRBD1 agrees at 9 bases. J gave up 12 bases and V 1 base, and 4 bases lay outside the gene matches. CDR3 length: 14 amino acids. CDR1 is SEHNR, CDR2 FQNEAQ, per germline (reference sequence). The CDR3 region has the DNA TGTGCCAGCAGCTTAGGGGACAGGGCAATACCCCTCCACTTT. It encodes CASSLGDRAIPLHF.

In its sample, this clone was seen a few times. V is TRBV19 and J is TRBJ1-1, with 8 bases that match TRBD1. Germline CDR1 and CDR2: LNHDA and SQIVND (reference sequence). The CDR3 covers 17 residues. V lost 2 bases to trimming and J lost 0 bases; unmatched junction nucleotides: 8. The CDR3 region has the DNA TGTGCCAGTAGTATATACCCGGACAGGGTGATGAACACTGAAGCTTTCTTT. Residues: CASSIYPDRVMNTEAFF.

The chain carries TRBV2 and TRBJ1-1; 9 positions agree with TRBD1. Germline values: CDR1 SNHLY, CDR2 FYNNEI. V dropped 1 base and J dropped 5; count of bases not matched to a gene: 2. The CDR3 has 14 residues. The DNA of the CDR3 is TGTGCCAGCAGTGAAGTGACAGGGGGTACTGAAGCTTTCTTT. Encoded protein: CASSEVTGGTEAFF. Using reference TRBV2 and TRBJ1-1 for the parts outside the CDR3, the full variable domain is EPEVTQTPSHQVTQMGQEVILRCVPISNHLYFYWYRQILGQKVEFLVSFYNNEISEKSEIFDDQFSVERPDGSNFTLKIRSTKLEDSAMYFCASSEVTGGTEAFFGQGTRLTVV.

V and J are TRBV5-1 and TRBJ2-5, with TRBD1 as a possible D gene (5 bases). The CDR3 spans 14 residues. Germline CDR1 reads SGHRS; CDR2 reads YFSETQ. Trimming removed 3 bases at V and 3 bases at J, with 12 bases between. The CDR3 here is CASSSEPTEETQYF. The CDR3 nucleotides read TGCGCCAGCAGCTCAGAGCCGACAGAAGAGACCCAGTACTTC.

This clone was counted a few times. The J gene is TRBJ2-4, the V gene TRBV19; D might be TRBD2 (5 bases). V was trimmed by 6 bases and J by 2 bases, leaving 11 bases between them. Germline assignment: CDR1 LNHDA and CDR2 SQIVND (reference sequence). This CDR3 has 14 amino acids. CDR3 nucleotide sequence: TGTGCCAGTAGCCCCGGCGGGTCCAAAAACATTCAGTACTTC. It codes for CASSPGGSKNIQYF.

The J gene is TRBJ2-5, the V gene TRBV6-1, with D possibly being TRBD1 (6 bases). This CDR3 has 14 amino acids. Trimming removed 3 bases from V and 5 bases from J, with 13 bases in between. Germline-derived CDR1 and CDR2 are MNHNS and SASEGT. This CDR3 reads CASSDRGPGETQYF. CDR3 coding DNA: TGTGCCAGCAGTGACAGGGGCCCTGGGGAGACCCAGTACTTC.

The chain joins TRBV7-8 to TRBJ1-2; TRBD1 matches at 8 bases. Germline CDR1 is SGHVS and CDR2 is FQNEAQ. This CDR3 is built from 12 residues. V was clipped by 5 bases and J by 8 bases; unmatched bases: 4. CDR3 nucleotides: TGTGCCAGCAGCCCAGACAGGGGCGGCTACACCTTC. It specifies CASSPDRGGYTF.